This TCR beta chain was obtained from a study of shared clonotypes between healthy human individuals. This CDR3 contains 19 residues. Germline CDR1 reads LGHNA; CDR2 reads YSLEER. V trimming: 2 bases; J trimming: 4 bases; junction bases outside the gene matches: 18. The method was immunoSEQ multiplex PCR; TCRdb's version includes in-frame clones alone and lacks a portion of them. The repertoire includes around 2.5 million clones, approximately 94% of them detected once, and 0.35% to 0.45% sits in the top ten. Sequenced material: naive CD4+ T cells from PBMCs. Subset reported: CD45RA+ positively selected. The receptor was derived from a man younger than 35 in good health. Some clones in this sample may be carry-over from other donors' samples. The chain has TRBV4-3 and TRBJ2-3; 7 positions agree with TRBD2. The CDR3 reads CASSQRPAGRLALADTQYF. The CDR3 nucleotides are TGCGCCAGCAGCCAAAGACCCGCCGGGAGACTAGCTCTTGCAGATACGCAGTATTTT.